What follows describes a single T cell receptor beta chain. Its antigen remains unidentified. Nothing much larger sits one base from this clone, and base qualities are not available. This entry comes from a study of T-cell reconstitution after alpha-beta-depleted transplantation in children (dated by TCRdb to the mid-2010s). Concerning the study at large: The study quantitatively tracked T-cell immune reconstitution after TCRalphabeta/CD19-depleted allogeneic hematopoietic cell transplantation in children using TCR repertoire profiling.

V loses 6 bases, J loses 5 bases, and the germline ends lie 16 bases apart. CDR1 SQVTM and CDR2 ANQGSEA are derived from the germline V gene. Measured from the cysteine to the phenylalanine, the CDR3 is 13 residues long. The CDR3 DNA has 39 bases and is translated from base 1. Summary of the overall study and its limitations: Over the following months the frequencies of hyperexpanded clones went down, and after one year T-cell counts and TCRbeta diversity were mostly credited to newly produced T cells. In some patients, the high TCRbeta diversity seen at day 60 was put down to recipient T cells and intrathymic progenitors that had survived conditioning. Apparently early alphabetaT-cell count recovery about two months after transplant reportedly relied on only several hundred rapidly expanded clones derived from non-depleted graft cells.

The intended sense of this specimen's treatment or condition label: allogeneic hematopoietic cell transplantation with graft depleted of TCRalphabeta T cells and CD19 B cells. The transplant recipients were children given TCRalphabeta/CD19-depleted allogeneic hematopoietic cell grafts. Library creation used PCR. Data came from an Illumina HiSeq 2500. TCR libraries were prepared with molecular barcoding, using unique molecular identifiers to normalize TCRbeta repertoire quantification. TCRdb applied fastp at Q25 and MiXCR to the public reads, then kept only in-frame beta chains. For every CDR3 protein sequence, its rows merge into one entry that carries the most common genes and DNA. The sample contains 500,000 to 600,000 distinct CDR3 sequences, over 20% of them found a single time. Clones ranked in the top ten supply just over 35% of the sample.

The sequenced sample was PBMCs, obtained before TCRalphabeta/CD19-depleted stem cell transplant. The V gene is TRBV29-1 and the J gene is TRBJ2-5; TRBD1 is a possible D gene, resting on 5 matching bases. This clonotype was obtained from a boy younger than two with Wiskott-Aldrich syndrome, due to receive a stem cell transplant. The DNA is TGCAGCGTGGGGCGCAGATTGTTCGAGACCCAGTACTTC. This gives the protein CSVGRRLFETQYF.